The 11 T cell receptor beta chains given below trace back to one sample, sequenced in a study of identical twins. TCRdb recomputed calls from the 5' RACE reads with MiXCR, one row per CDR3 protein. The sample contains 500,000 or so distinct CDR3 sequences, 12% to 15% of which appear only once. The same sample was also studied in work on yellow fever vaccine responses in identical twins.

Sequencing was carried out using CD4+ T cells sorted from blood. The receptors derive from a woman under 30 in good health.

The V gene is TRBV6-2 or TRBV6-3, the J gene TRBJ2-7, with 7 bases matching TRBD2. Germline CDR1 is MNHEY and CDR2 is SVGEGT. The CDR3 is 14 residues long. Unmatched junction bases numbered 5, after V lost 6 bases and J lost 0 bases. The CDR3 DNA sequence: TGTGCCAGCAGCCGACGGGAGGCCTCCTACGAGCAGTACTTC. The encoded protein is CASSRREASYEQYF.

This chain uses TRBV11-2 with TRBJ2-3, with 11 bases that match TRBD2. CDR1 is SGHAT and CDR2 is FQNNGV in the germline V gene. With 4 bases clipped from V and 0 bases from J, the junction kept 12 bases outside the gene matches. The CDR3 runs to 19 residues. The CDR3 loop reads CASSSRGSSGGFSTDTQYF. The CDR3 region has the DNA TGTGCCAGCAGCTCCCGAGGGTCTAGCGGGGGGTTTAGCACAGATACGCAGTATTTT.

This clonotype occurred many times. The V and J genes are TRBV7-2 and TRBJ2-3; D ambiguous. CDR1 is SGHTA, CDR2 FQGNSA, per germline. This CDR3 is 16 amino acids long. V was cut by 5 bases and J by 2 bases, with 17 bases left in between. DNA for the CDR3: TGTGCCAGCAGCCCCCAGTCGCCCCTAACCACAGATACGCAGTATTTT. As protein: CASSPQSPLTTDTQYF. Full variable domain (missing parts from reference TRBV7-2 and TRBJ2-3): GAGVSQSPSNKVTEKGKDVELRCDPISGHTALYWYRQSLGQGLEFLIYFQGNSAPDKSGLPSDRFSAERTGGSVSTLTIQRTQQEDSAVYLCASSPQSPLTTDTQYFGPGTRLTVL.

The J gene is TRBJ2-3, the V gene TRBV6-1; tentatively, D is TRBD2 (6 bases). The length of the CDR3 is 13 residues. Deletions cut 9 bases from V and 3 bases from J, with 13 bases between. The germline gives CDR1 MNHNS, CDR2 SASEGT. The chain's CDR3 is CASRGRLTDTQYF. CDR3 nucleotide sequence: TGTGCCAGTCGGGGGAGGCTAACAGATACGCAGTATTTT.

V usage is TRBV11-2 and J usage is TRBJ1-2; no reliable D call. Germline CDR1 SGHAT, CDR2 FQNNGV. The CDR3 consists of 14 residues. V lost 3 bases to trimming and J lost 2 bases, with 10 bases between them. This CDR3 reads CASSLNDGNYGYTF. The CDR3 region has the DNA TGTGCCAGCAGCTTGAACGACGGGAACTATGGCTACACCTTC.

This clonotype has more than one count but fewer than ten. This sequence joins TRBV6-5 and TRBJ2-7; no clear D gene. Trimming stripped 0 bases from V and 6 bases from J, with 12 bases between. Germline loops: CDR1 MNHEY, CDR2 SVGAGI. The CDR3 extends over 14 amino acids. The CDR3 protein is CASSYSTQNSEQYF. The CDR3 DNA reads as TGTGCCAGCAGTTACTCGACCCAAAATTCCGAGCAGTACTTC.

The rearrangement uses TRBV6-5 and TRBJ2-7; unclear D gene. The CDR3 totals 17 residues. Trimming removed 4 bases at V and 3 bases at J, with 22 bases between. Looked up from germline, CDR1 is MNHEY and CDR2 is SVGAGI. CDR3 sequence: CASSSLPDTTKGYEQYF. CDR3 nucleotide sequence: TGTGCCAGCAGTTCTTTGCCCGACACCACTAAGGGCTACGAGCAGTACTTC.

Notes on this clonotype: A single base separates this from a much larger clone, so it may be a read error. The CDR3 coding sequence is TGCAGCGTACGCAAATGGGGCTCCTACAAGCAGTACTTC. It encodes CSVRKWGSYKQYF. This chain joins TRBV29-1 and TRBJ2-7; TRBD1 might be the D (5 bases). The CDR3 totals 13 residues. Germline CDR1 is SQVTM and CDR2 is ANQGSEA.

This clonotype was counted a few times. V usage is TRBV7-8 and J usage is TRBJ2-5; TRBD2 matches 7 bases. Trimming at V came to 1 base and at J to 5 bases, leaving 13 bases not matched to a gene. The CDR3 is 17 residues long. Per germline, CDR1 SGHVS and CDR2 FQNEAQ. The CDR3: CASSLVPGLEPIETQYF. The CDR3 DNA reads as TGTGCCAGCAGCTTAGTCCCTGGACTAGAACCAATCGAGACCCAGTACTTC.

This clonotype appeared many times. V and J are TRBV28 and TRBJ2-4; D remains ambiguous. The length of the CDR3 is 13 residues. CDR1 and CDR2 (germline): MDHEN, SYDVKM. With 5 bases removed from V and 8 bases from J, the gap between germline ends came to 13 bases. CDR3 sequence (DNA): TGTGCCAGCAGTCTGGATTCGGCGGACATTCAGTACTTC. Its translation: CASSLDSADIQYF.

This chain uses TRBV12-3 or TRBV12-4 with TRBJ1-2; 8 bases are shared with TRBD1. J lost 5 bases, V lost 2 bases, and 7 bases had no gene match. This CDR3 is 15 amino acids long. The CDR3 protein is CASSLSGGRLYGYTF. The CDR3 DNA is TGTGCCAGCAGTTTATCAGGGGGCCGTCTATATGGCTACACCTTC.